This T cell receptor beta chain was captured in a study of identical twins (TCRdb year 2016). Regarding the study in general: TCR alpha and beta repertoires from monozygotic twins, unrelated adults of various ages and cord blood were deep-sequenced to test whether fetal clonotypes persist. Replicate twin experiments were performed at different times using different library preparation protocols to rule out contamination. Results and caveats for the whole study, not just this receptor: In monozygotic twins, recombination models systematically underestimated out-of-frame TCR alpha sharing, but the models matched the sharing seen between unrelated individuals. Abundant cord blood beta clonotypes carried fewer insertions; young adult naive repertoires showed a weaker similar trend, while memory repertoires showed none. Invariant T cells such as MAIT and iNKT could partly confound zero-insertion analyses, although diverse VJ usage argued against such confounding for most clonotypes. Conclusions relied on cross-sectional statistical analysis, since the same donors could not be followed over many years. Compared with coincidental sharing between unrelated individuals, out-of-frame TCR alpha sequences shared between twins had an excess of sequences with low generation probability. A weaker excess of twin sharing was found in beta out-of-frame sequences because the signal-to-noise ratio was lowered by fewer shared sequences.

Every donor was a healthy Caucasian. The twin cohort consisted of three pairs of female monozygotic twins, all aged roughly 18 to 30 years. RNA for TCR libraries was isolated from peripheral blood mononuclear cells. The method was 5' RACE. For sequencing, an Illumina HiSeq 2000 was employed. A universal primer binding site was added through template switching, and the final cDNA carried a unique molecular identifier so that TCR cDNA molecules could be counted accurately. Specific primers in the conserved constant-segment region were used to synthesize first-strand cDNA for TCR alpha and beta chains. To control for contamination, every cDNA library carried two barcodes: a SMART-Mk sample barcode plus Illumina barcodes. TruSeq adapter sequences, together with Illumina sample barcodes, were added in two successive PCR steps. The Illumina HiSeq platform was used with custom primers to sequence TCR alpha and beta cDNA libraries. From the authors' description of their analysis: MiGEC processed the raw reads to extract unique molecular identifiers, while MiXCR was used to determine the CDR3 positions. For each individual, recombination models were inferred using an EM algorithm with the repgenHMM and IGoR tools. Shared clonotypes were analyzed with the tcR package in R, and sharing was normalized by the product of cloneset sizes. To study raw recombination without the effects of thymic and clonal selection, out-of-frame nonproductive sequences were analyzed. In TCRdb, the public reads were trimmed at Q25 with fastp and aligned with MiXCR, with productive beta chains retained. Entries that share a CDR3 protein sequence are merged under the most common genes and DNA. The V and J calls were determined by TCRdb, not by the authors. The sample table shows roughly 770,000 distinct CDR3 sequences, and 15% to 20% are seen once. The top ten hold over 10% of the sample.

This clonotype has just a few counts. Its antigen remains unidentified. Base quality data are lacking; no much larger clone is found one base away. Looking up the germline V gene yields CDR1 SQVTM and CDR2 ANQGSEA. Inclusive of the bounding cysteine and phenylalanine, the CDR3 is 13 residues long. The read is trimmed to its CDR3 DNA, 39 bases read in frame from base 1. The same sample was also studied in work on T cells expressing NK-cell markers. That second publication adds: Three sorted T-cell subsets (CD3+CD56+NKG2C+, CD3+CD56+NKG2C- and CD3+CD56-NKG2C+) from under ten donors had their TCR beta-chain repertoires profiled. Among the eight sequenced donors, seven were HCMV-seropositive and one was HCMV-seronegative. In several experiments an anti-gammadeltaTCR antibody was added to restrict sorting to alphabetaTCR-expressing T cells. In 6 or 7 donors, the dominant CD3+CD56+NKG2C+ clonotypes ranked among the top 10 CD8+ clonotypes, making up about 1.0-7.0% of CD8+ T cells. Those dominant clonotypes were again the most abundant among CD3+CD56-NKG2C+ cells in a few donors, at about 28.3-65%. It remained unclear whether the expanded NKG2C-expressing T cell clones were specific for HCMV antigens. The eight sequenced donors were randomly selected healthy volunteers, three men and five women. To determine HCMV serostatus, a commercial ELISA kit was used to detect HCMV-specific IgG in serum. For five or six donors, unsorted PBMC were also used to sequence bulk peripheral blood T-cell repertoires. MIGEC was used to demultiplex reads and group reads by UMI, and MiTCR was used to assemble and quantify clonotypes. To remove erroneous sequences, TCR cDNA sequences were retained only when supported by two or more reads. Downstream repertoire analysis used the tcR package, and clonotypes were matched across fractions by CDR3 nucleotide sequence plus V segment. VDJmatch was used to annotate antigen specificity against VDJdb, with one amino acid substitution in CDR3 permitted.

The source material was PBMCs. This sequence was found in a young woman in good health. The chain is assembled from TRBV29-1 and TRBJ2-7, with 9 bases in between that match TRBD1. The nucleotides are TGCGGAATCAGTGGGGACAGGGTCGGCGAGCAGTACTTC. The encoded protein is CGISGDRVGEQYF.